These 13 T cell receptor beta chains originate from one sample sequenced in a study of blood T cell repertoires in COVID-19 (dated by TCRdb to the early 2020s). The receptor library was made with the immunoSEQ multiplex PCR assay. As stored in TCRdb, this immuneACCESS dataset retains in-frame rearrangements with V and J assigned. A fraction of the clones does not appear; measured against another copy, unresolved V genes explain less than half of the discrepancy, and the remainder lacks a known reason. Across this sample there are under 130,000 clones, with 84% seen only once. The ten largest clones represent under 15% of the sample. The sequenced material came from peripheral blood. The receptors originated from a human donor in a cohort sampled during active or convalescent COVID-19.

This clone was detected only once. The chain employs TRBV5-1 and TRBJ2-3; 7 positions match TRBD1. Germline V gene lookup returns CDR1 SGHRS and CDR2 YFSETQ. CDR3 length equals 16 residues. Germline trimming cut 4 bases from V and 1 base from J; bases unmatched to any gene: 9. CDR3: CASSLRDSLGTDTQYF. CDR3 in DNA: TGCGCCAGCAGCCTGAGGGACAGCCTAGGCACAGATACGCAGTATTTT.

CDR3 region: CASSSSGGYNEQFF. The CDR3, as DNA: TGTGCCAGCTCCTCTAGCGGGGGTTACAATGAGCAGTTCTTC. This sequence joins TRBV18 and TRBJ2-1; 10 nucleotides agree with TRBD2. Germline lookup yields CDR1 KGHSH and CDR2 LQKENI. V was pared by 6 bases and J by 4 bases, with 3 bases of the junction left unmatched. The CDR3 sequence is 14 residues long.

The chain carries TRBV11-2 and TRBJ1-5; D possibly corresponds to TRBD1 (5 bases). Per the germline V gene, CDR1 is SGHAT and CDR2 is FQNNGV. The length of the CDR3 is 15 residues. V was cut by 0 bases and J by 6 bases, with 12 bases left in between. CDR3: CASSLDRGMGQPQHF. CDR3 sequence (DNA): TGTGCCAGCAGCTTAGATCGGGGGATGGGTCAGCCCCAGCATTTT.

This chain connects TRBV6-5 to TRBJ2-7, with D maybe TRBD2 (5 bases). Germline-derived CDR1 and CDR2 are MNHEY and SVGAGI. The CDR3 loop spans 12 amino acids. Trimming pared 6 bases from V and 3 bases from J, leaving 9 bases between. Here the CDR3 DNA reads TGTGCCAGCAGCCCCGGGGTCTACGAGCAGTACTTC. This translates into CASSPGVYEQYF.

The chain combines TRBV24-1 with TRBJ2-2; no firm D call. This CDR3 has 14 residues. Between the trimmed V and J ends, which lost 5 bases and 5 bases, there was a span of 11 bases. CDR1 and CDR2 (germline): KGHDR, SFDVKD. In DNA form, the CDR3 reads TGTGCCACCAGTGCCCAGCCGACAACCGGGGAGCTGTTTTTT. Protein: CATSAQPTTGELFF.

The chain uses TRBV5-4 and TRBJ2-5, with TRBD1 as a possible D gene (5 bases). The CDR3 extends over 14 amino acids. V shed 4 bases and J shed 1 base, with 11 bases lying between them. Germline V lookup: CDR1 SGHNT, CDR2 YYREEE (reference sequence). The CDR3 sequence: CASSGAGSQETQYF. DNA of the CDR3: TGTGCCAGCAGCGGAGCAGGGTCCCAAGAGACCCAGTACTTC.

This chain joins TRBV7-9 and TRBJ1-5; 8 bases match TRBD1. V dropped 0 bases and J dropped 2; count of bases not matched to a gene: 6. CDR1 and CDR2 (germline): SEHNR, FQNEAQ (reference sequence). The CDR3 has 17 residues. The CDR3 DNA sequence: TGTGCCAGCAGCTTAGCGCTTGGGACAGGAGGCAATCAGCCCCAGCATTTT. Protein sequence: CASSLALGTGGNQPQHF.

This rearrangement joins TRBV27 to TRBJ1-5; 8 bases match TRBD1. Unmatched junction bases numbered 5, after V lost 5 bases and J lost 5 bases. The CDR3 covers 14 residues. Germline V gives CDR1 MNHEY, CDR2 SMNVEV (reference sequence). The CDR3 sequence is CASSPGTGDQPQHF. The CDR3 bases are TGTGCCAGCAGTCCGGGGACAGGCGATCAGCCCCAGCATTTT.

V and J are TRBV5-4 and TRBJ2-7; D is possibly TRBD1 (6 bases). The V gene's germline CDR1 is SGHNT and CDR2 YYREEE (reference sequence). There are 15 residues in the CDR3. Trimming removed 4 bases at V and 2 bases at J, with 16 bases between. The CDR3 nucleotides are TGTGCCAGCAGCCAGGGGTGGCAGGTTACCTACGAGCAGTACTTC. It translates to CASSQGWQVTYEQYF.

The table lists this clone with a few counts. The rearrangement uses TRBV24-1 and TRBJ1-1; possible D gene TRBD1, 5 bases. V dropped 4 bases and J dropped 6 bases, with 17 bases sitting between them. The CDR3 extends over 15 amino acids. Looked up from germline, CDR1 is KGHDR and CDR2 is SFDVKD. The chain's CDR3 is CATSERTERGSEAFF. CDR3 in DNA: TGTGCCACCAGTGAAAGGACGGAAAGGGGCTCTGAAGCTTTCTTT.

This chain joins TRBV18 and TRBJ1-1, with D maybe TRBD1 (6 bases). Per the germline V gene, CDR1 is KGHSH and CDR2 is LQKENI. Deletions cut 5 bases from V and 1 base from J, with 11 bases between. This CDR3 has 14 amino acids. In nucleotides, the CDR3 is TGTGCCAGCTCAGTAGACAGGCGGAACACTGAAGCTTTCTTT. As protein: CASSVDRRNTEAFF.

This clone has only one observation. V usage is TRBV15 and J usage is TRBJ2-1; D perhaps matches TRBD2 (5 bases). With 3 bases removed from V and 5 bases from J, the gap between germline ends came to 5 bases. CDR1 and CDR2 (germline): LNHNV, YYDKDF (reference sequence). This CDR3 has 12 residues. Here the CDR3 DNA reads TGTGCCACCAGCAGGGGAGACAATGAGCAGTTCTTC. As protein: CATSRGDNEQFF.

The chain links TRBV6-6 to TRBJ2-7; possible D gene TRBD2, 6 bases. The CDR3 consists of 13 residues. V was clipped by 7 bases and J by 3 bases, with 13 bases between them. The germline gives CDR1 MNHNY, CDR2 SVGAGI (reference sequence). The chain's CDR3 is CASTIGTVYEQYF. CDR3 coding DNA: TGTGCCAGCACCATCGGGACTGTCTACGAGCAGTACTTC.